The 13 T cell receptor beta chains below all came from one sample that was sequenced in a study of T-cell memory formation after mild COVID-19. From the 5' RACE reads, TCRdb called clonotypes with MiXCR, one entry per CDR3 protein. The table includes 200,000 to 250,000 distinct CDR3 sequences, 15% detected once. The sequencing input was PBMCs or a T cell subset sorted from them (not recorded which). These receptors came from an adult woman who had mild COVID-19 (a few samples of this study predate the infection). Cell type and time point are not known.

The chain is built from TRBV6-5 and TRBJ2-7; 9 bases map to TRBD2. The CDR3 is 16 amino acids. CDR1 is MNHEY, CDR2 SVGAGI, per germline. With V trimmed by 4 bases and J by 3 bases, 10 bases remained unmatched. The CDR3 region has the DNA TGTGCCAGCAGTTCCCTCCGACTAGCGGCCCACTACGAGCAGTACTTC. Translation: CASSSLRLAAHYEQYF.

The V and J genes are TRBV2 and TRBJ2-1; D call uncertain. V shed 5 bases and J shed 7 bases, with 9 bases lying between them. This CDR3 region has 12 residues. CDR1 and CDR2 (germline): SNHLY, FYNNEI. The CDR3 loop reads CASSTRPNEQFF. The CDR3 DNA reads as TGTGCCAGCAGTACCCGACCGAATGAGCAGTTCTTC.

This clonotype came up many times. This chain connects TRBV4-3 to TRBJ2-1, with 10 bases aligning to TRBD1. Germline V gives CDR1 LGHNA, CDR2 YSLEER. The V segment lost 1 base and the J segment 3 bases; nucleotides outside the gene matches: 0. There are 15 residues in the CDR3. CDR3 nucleotide sequence: TGCGCCAGCAGCCAAGGGACAGGGGGCTACAATGAGCAGTTCTTC. Protein sequence: CASSQGTGGYNEQFF.

This clonotype was seen at least ten times. The V gene is TRBV7-2, the J gene TRBJ2-7, with D possibly TRBD2 on 6 matching bases. V was cut by 0 bases and J by 1 base, with 13 bases left in between. Germline loops: CDR1 SGHTA, CDR2 FQGNSA. This CDR3 comprises 16 residues. Here the CDR3 reads CASSLAPWRGSYEQYF. The CDR3 DNA reads TGTGCCAGCAGCTTAGCGCCTTGGAGGGGATCCTACGAGCAGTACTTC.

This clonotype was detected a few times. The chain couples TRBV7-2 to TRBJ2-5, with D perhaps TRBD1 (5 bases). V shed 2 bases and J shed 0 bases, with 7 bases lying between them. Germline-derived CDR1 and CDR2 are SGHTA and FQGNSA. There are 14 residues in the CDR3. DNA for the CDR3: TGTGCCAGCAGCTTAAGCAGGGACCAAGAGACCCAGTACTTC. Translated: CASSLSRDQETQYF.

This chain links TRBV4-1 with TRBJ1-2; maybe TRBD1 (5 bases). This CDR3 region has 15 residues. Deletions cut 1 base from V and 5 bases from J, with 14 bases between. The V gene's germline CDR1 is MGHRA and CDR2 YSYEKL. Written as DNA, the CDR3 is TGCGCCAGCAGCCAAGGATTGGGTGGGACGTATGGCTACACCTTC. Translating it yields CASSQGLGGTYGYTF.

This clonotype was counted only a few times. V usage is TRBV4-2 and J usage is TRBJ2-5; D remains unclear. Deletions cut 0 bases from V and 4 bases from J, with 9 bases between. The length of the CDR3 is 14 residues. Germline CDR1 reads LGHNA; CDR2 reads YNFKEQ. This chain's CDR3 is CASSQERWGETQYF. The CDR3 DNA is TGTGCCAGCAGCCAAGAGAGATGGGGAGAGACCCAGTACTTC.

This chain connects TRBV9 to TRBJ1-4, with TRBD1 matching over 7 bases. The germline CDR1 and CDR2 sequences are SGDLS and YYNGEE. V lost 4 bases and J lost 8; bases outside the gene matches: 11. The CDR3 consists of 15 residues. The CDR3 loop is CASSLQTGLREKLFF. DNA for the CDR3: TGTGCCAGCAGCCTCCAGACAGGGTTGAGAGAAAAACTGTTTTTT. Filled out from reference TRBV9 and TRBJ1-4, the complete variable domain reads DSGVTQTPKHLITATGQRVTLRCSPRSGDLSVYWYQQSLDQGLQFLIQYYNGEERAKGNILERFSAQQFPDLHSELNLSSLELGDSALYFCASSLQTGLREKLFFGSGTQLSVL.

The CDR3 DNA sequence: TGTGCCAGTAGTCGAGGGGACTTCCAAGAGACCCAGTACTTC. Encoded protein: CASSRGDFQETQYF. The gene calls are TRBV19 and TRBJ2-5; a possible D gene is TRBD2 (6 bases). V was pared by 5 bases and J by 1 base, with 11 bases between. Germline V CDR1 and CDR2: LNHDA, SQIVND (reference sequence). This CDR3 contains 14 residues.

This clonotype was seen more than once but under ten times. This chain links TRBV6-1 with TRBJ2-5; 9 bases are shared with TRBD1. The junction had 3 bases not matched to a gene; V was cut back by 4 bases and J by 3 bases. CDR1 is MNHNS and CDR2 is SASEGT in the germline V gene. The CDR3 totals 14 residues. This chain's CDR3 is CASSGTGVKETQYF. The CDR3 DNA follows: TGTGCCAGCAGTGGGACAGGGGTGAAAGAGACCCAGTACTTC.

Only a few counts were recorded for this clonotype. The V call is TRBV5-6, the J call TRBJ2-1; 9 bases align to TRBD2. Germline CDR1 SGHDT, CDR2 YYEEEE. The CDR3 has 17 amino acids. With 7 bases clipped from V and 4 bases from J, the junction kept 15 bases outside the gene matches. This CDR3 is CASRGRASGNQYNEQFF. CDR3 DNA: TGTGCCAGCCGGGGTAGGGCTAGCGGGAATCAATACAATGAGCAGTTCTTC.

This clonotype was detected a few times. This chain connects TRBV2 to TRBJ2-3, with a tentative D call TRBD2 (6 bases). The CDR3 loop spans 14 amino acids. CDR1 and CDR2 from the germline V gene are SNHLY and FYNNEI. Trimming removed 9 bases from V and 0 bases from J, with 13 bases in between. The CDR3 loop is CASATGVSTDTQYF. CDR3 in DNA: TGTGCCAGTGCCACGGGGGTAAGCACAGATACGCAGTATTTT.

This clonotype was picked up a small number of times. The rearrangement links TRBV14 to TRBJ1-2; possibly TRBD1 for D (5 bases). Germline CDR1 reads SGHDN; CDR2 reads FVKESK. This CDR3 is 13 amino acids long. The V end lost 0 bases, the J end lost 7 bases, and 9 bases lay between the germline ends. Here the CDR3 reads CASSQDPRAGYTF. CDR3 nucleotides: TGTGCCAGCAGCCAAGATCCCAGGGCTGGCTACACCTTC.